These 15 T cell receptor beta chains share one sample of origin, sequenced in a study of blood T cell repertoires in COVID-19. Sequenced by immunoSEQ multiplex PCR; TCRdb stores in-frame clones only, minus some. Of more than 110,000 clones detected, roughly 78% appear once; the ten largest clones hold around 5.5%. Sequenced: PBMCs or T cells enriched from blood (not recorded which). Receptors were obtained from a woman between 50 and 59 years old who had recovered from COVID-19.

The rearrangement uses TRBV3-1 (or the pseudogene TRBV3-2) and TRBJ1-1, with TRBD1 as a possible D gene (6 bases). Between the trimmed V and J ends, which lost 4 bases and 6 bases, there was a span of 15 bases. Per germline, CDR1 LGHDT and CDR2 YNNKEL (reference sequence). The CDR3 is 14 residues long. This chain's CDR3 is CASSPTTGRAEAFF. The CDR3 DNA reads as TGTGCCAGCAGCCCAACAACAGGGAGGGCTGAAGCTTTCTTT.

This sequence joins TRBV9 and TRBJ2-5; 10 bases line up with TRBD2. The CDR3 is 15 residues long. Germline values: CDR1 SGDLS, CDR2 YYNGEE. V shed 2 bases and J 5 bases; nucleotides not matched to a gene: 6. The CDR3 here is CASSVGAGGPETQYF. CDR3 bases: TGTGCCAGCAGCGTCGGAGCGGGGGGGCCGGAGACCCAGTACTTC.

The chain is built from TRBV3-1 (or the pseudogene TRBV3-2) and TRBJ1-4; TRBD1 is a possible D gene (5 bases). Germline assignment: CDR1 LGHDT and CDR2 YNNKEL (reference sequence). With 4 bases removed from V and 3 bases from J, the gap between germline ends came to 12 bases. The CDR3 has 15 residues. The CDR3 nucleotides are TGTGCCAGCAGCCCCCCAGGGTCGGCTAATGAAAAACTGTTTTTT. This encodes CASSPPGSANEKLFF.

The chain joins TRBV10-3 to TRBJ2-1; possible D gene TRBD2, 5 bases. Germline assignment: CDR1 ENHRY and CDR2 SYGVKD. The V and J ends lost 3 bases and 5 bases respectively, with 8 bases between them. CDR3 length: 13 amino acids. CDR3 sequence: CAISDPGDNEQFF. The CDR3 nucleotides are TGTGCCATCAGTGATCCCGGGGACAATGAGCAGTTCTTC.

V and J are TRBV27 and TRBJ1-2; perhaps TRBD1 as D (6 bases). This CDR3 is built from 13 residues. Trimming removed 2 bases from V and 2 bases from J, with 6 bases in between. Per the germline V gene, CDR1 is MNHEY and CDR2 is SMNVEV (reference sequence). DNA for the CDR3: TGTGCCAGCAGTTTAGACAGGAACTATGGCTACACCTTC. Protein: CASSLDRNYGYTF.

The gene calls are TRBV3-1 (or the pseudogene TRBV3-2) and TRBJ1-1; D is unclear. From germline, CDR1 is LGHDT and CDR2 YNNKEL (reference sequence). The CDR3 loop spans 13 amino acids. V was trimmed by 2 bases and J by 10 bases, leaving 14 bases between them. The CDR3 nucleotides read TGTGCCAGCAGCCAAAAAGGTGATCGGGGAGCTTTCTTT. Protein sequence: CASSQKGDRGAFF.

The genes are TRBV10-2 and TRBJ2-7, with a possible D match to TRBD2 (5 bases). Trimming left V 8 bases short and J 3 bases short, with 14 bases between. The germline gives CDR1 WSHSY, CDR2 SAAADI. The CDR3 covers 13 residues. CDR3 DNA: TGCGCCAGCTCCTCGGGGAGCGGCTACGAGCAGTACGTC. Its protein product is CASSSGSGYEQYV.

This chain connects TRBV10-3 to TRBJ1-1; 10 bases map to TRBD1. V dropped 4 bases and J dropped 7; count of bases not matched to a gene: 18. The CDR3 has 18 residues. Per germline, CDR1 ENHRY and CDR2 SYGVKD. CDR3 coding DNA: TGTGCCATCAGTGCAATAACGACCGGGACAGGGGATAACGGTGAAGCTTTCTTT. It is translated as CAISAITTGTGDNGEAFF.

The CDR3 protein is CASSPGLAGVQETQYF. The CDR3 DNA reads as TGCGCCAGCAGCCCCGGACTAGCGGGGGTACAAGAGACCCAGTACTTC. This chain uses TRBV5-1 with TRBJ2-5; 13 positions agree with TRBD2. Germline CDR1 and CDR2: SGHRS and YFSETQ. V shed 4 bases, J shed 2 bases, and the junction held 5 bases outside the gene matches. CDR3 length: 16 residues.

The sample holds a few counts of this clone. The V and J genes are TRBV6-5 and TRBJ2-7; tentative D call: TRBD1 (6 bases). CDR3 length equals 13 residues. Germline-derived CDR1 and CDR2 are MNHEY and SVGAGI. V was shortened by 5 bases and J by 2 bases, with 10 bases between the two germline ends. CDR3 coding DNA: TGTGCCAGCAGTATTGGACAGCCCTACGAGCAGTACGTC. Translation gives CASSIGQPYEQYV.

The V and J genes are TRBV19 and TRBJ1-4; tentatively, D is TRBD1 (5 bases). The V end lost 3 bases, the J end lost 0 bases, and 11 bases lay between the germline ends. The CDR3 totals 16 residues. Looked up from germline, CDR1 is LNHDA and CDR2 is SQIVND (reference sequence). This chain's CDR3 is CASSISTGTTNEKLFF. CDR3 DNA sequence: TGTGCCAGTAGTATCAGCACAGGAACAACTAATGAAAAACTGTTTTTT.

The chain carries TRBV7-9 and TRBJ2-2; TRBD1 aligns across 7 bases. This CDR3 spans 17 amino acids. Germline CDR1 SEHNR, CDR2 FQNEAQ (reference sequence). Trimming cost V 5 bases and J 4 bases; bases outside gene matches: 13. The CDR3 region has the DNA TGTGCCAGCAGCGGGCCAGAGACAGGGCGCAGCACCGGGGAGCTGTTTTTT. It specifies CASSGPETGRSTGELFF.

J is TRBJ1-2 and V is TRBV18, with 7 bases that match TRBD1. The trim removed 4 bases at V and 1 base at J, leaving 9 bases unmatched. This CDR3 has 16 residues. Germline CDR1 and CDR2: KGHSH and LQKENI. In nucleotides, the CDR3 is TGTGCCAGCTCACTAGACCGGGACAGTTATAACTATGGCTACACCTTC. Encoded protein: CASSLDRDSYNYGYTF.

The chain employs TRBV28 and TRBJ1-4, with D possibly matching TRBD1 (5 bases). The CDR3 extends over 14 amino acids. Per germline, CDR1 MDHEN and CDR2 SYDVKM. Trimming removed 7 bases from V and 8 bases from J, with 17 bases in between. CDR3 nucleotides: TGTGCCAGCAACTCATTCGACAGAGCCGAAAAACTGTTTTTT. Protein: CASNSFDRAEKLFF.

The chain has TRBV29-1 and TRBJ1-1; tentatively, D is TRBD1 (6 bases). This CDR3 contains 16 residues. V shed 6 bases and J shed 2 bases, with 22 bases lying between them. Germline V lookup: CDR1 SQVTM, CDR2 ANQGSEA. CDR3 sequence: CSVTFWYGTSNTEAFF. The CDR3 DNA sequence: TGCAGCGTCACGTTTTGGTACGGGACATCTAACACTGAAGCTTTCTTT.